The TCR beta chain described here comes from a study of T cells after yellow fever vaccination. The CDR3 length is 14 residues. The V gene's germline CDR1 is SNHLY and CDR2 FYNNEI. V was pared by 0 bases and J by 7 bases, with 10 bases between. TCR cDNA, made by 5'RACE template switching, carried an added universal primer site and UMIs. TCRdb reprocessed the 5' RACE reads via MiXCR and lists one record per CDR3 protein. This table has approximately 300,000 distinct CDR3 sequences, roughly 10% appearing once. This clonotype was seen a handful of times. The target antigen is unknown. Study results and limitations: Peak timing came faster in the weaker secondary response, day 5 versus 15. Researchers noted that a small share of clonotypes showed up in both CD4 and CD8 compartments.

The source was CD4+ T cells sorted from PBMCs, collected 45 days after the yellow fever booster vaccination. The chain recombines TRBV2 with TRBJ1-5, with D possibly TRBD1 on 5 matching bases. This clonotype was obtained from a man between 18 and 29 years old who received the YFV17D yellow fever vaccine. CDR3 sequence reads: CASSEAGRDQPQHF. The CDR3 coding sequence is TGTGCCAGCAGTGAAGCTGGCAGGGACCAGCCCCAGCATTTT.